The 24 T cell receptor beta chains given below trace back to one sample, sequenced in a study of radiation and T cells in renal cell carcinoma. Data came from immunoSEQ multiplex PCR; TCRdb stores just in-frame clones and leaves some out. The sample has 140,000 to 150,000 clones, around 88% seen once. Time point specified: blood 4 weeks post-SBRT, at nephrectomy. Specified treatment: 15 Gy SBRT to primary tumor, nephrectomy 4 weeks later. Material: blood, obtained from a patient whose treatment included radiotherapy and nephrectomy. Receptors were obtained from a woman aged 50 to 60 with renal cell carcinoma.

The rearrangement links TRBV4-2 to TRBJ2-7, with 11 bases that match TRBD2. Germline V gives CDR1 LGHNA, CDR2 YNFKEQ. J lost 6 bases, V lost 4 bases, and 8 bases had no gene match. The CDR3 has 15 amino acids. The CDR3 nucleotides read TGTGCCAGCAGCCCGGGACTAGCGGAGTCCCCCGAGCAGTACTTC. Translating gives CASSPGLAESPEQYF.

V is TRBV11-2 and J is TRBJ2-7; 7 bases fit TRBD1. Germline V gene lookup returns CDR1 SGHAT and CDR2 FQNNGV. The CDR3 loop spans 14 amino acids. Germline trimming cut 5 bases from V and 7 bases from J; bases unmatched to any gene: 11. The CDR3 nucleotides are TGTGCCAGCAGCACCCGACAGGGTGGTCGAGAGCAGTACTTC. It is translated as CASSTRQGGREQYF.

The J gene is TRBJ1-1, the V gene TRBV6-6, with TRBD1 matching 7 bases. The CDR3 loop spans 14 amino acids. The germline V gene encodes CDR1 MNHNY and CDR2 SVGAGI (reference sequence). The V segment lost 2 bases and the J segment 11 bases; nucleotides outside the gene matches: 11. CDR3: CASSYPTGLSEAFF. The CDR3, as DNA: TGTGCCAGCAGTTACCCGACAGGGCTATCGGAGGCTTTCTTT.

In nucleotides, the CDR3 is TGTGCCAGTAGACTCTCTGGGGCCAACGTCCTGACTTTC. As protein: CASRLSGANVLTF. The rearrangement uses TRBV19 and TRBJ2-6; the D is unclear. The CDR3 has 13 residues. V was trimmed by 6 bases and J by 0 bases, leaving 3 bases between them. Germline CDR1 is LNHDA and CDR2 is SQIVND (reference sequence).

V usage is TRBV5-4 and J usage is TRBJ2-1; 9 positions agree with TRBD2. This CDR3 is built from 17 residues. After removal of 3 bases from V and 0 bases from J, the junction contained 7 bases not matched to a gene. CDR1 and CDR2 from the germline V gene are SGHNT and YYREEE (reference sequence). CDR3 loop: CASSSKSGGFSYNEQFF. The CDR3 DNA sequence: TGTGCCAGCAGCTCAAAAAGCGGGGGGTTCTCCTACAATGAGCAGTTCTTC.

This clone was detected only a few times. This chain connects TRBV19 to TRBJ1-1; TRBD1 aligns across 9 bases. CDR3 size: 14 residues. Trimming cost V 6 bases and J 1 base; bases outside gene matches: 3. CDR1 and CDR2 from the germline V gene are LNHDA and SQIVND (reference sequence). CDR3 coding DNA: TGTGCCAGTAGACTGGACAGGGGGAACACTGAAGCTTTCTTT. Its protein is CASRLDRGNTEAFF.

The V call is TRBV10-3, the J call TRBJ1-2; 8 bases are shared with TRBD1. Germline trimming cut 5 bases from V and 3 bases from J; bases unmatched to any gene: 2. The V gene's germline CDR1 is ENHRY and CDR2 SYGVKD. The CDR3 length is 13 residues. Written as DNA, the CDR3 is TGTGCCATCAGTAAGGACAGGGACTATGGCTACACCTTC. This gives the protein CAISKDRDYGYTF.

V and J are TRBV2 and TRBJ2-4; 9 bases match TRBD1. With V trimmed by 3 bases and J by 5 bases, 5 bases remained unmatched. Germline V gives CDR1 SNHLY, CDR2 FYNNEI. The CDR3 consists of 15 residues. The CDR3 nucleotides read TGTGCCAGCAGTGACCCACAGGGGGCCCAAAACATTCAGTACTTC. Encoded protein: CASSDPQGAQNIQYF.

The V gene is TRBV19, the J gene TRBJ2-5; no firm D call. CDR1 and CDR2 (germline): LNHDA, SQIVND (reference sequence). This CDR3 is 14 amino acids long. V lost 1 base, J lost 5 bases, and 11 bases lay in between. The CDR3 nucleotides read TGTGCCAGTAGTATAGGTGGAGCGAGGGAGACCCAGTACTTC. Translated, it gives CASSIGGARETQYF.

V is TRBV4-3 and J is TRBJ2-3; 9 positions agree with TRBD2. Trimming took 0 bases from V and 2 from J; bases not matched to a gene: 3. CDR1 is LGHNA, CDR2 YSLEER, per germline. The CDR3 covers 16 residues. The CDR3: CASSQEAGGYTDTQYF. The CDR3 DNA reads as TGCGCCAGCAGCCAAGAGGCGGGAGGGTACACAGATACGCAGTATTTT.

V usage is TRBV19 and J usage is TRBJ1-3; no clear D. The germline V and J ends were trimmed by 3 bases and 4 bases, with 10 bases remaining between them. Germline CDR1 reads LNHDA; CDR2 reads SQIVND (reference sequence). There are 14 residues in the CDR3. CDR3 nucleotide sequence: TGTGCCAGTAGTATTACCAGCGCGGGAAACACCATATATTTT. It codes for CASSITSAGNTIYF.

DNA of the CDR3: TGCGCCAGCAGCCAAGACGAGTATAGCGGGACTTACACCGGGGAGCTGTTTTTT. Translation: CASSQDEYSGTYTGELFF. This chain joins TRBV4-1 and TRBJ2-2; 8 bases align to TRBD2. CDR1 is MGHRA, CDR2 YSYEKL, per germline. This CDR3 contains 18 residues. Germline trimming cut 0 bases from V and 3 bases from J; bases unmatched to any gene: 9.

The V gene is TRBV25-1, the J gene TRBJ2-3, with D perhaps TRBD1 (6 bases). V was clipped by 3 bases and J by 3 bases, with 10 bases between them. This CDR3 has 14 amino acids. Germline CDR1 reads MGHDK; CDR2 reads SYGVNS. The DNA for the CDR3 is TGTGCCAGCAGTGATAGAGGGGGTACAGATACGCAGTATTTT. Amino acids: CASSDRGGTDTQYF.

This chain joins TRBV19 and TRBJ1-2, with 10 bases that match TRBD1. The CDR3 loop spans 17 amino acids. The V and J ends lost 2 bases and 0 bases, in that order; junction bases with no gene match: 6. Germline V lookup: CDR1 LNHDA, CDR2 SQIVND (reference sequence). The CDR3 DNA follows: TGTGCCAGTAGTATAACCGGGACAGGGGCCACTAACTATGGCTACACCTTC. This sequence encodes CASSITGTGATNYGYTF.

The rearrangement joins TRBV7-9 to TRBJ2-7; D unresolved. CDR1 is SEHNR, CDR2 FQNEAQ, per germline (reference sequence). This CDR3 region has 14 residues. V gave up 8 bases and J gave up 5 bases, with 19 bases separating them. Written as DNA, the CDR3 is TGTGCCAGCCAACAGACCGAAACCCGGGACGAGCAGTACTTC. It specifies CASQQTETRDEQYF.

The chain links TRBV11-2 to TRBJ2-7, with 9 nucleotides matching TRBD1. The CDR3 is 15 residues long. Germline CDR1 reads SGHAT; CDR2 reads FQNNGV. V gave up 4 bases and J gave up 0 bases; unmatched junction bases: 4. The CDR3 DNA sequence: TGTGCCAGCAGCTCGTGGACAGGGGTCTCCTACGAGCAGTACTTC. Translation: CASSSWTGVSYEQYF.

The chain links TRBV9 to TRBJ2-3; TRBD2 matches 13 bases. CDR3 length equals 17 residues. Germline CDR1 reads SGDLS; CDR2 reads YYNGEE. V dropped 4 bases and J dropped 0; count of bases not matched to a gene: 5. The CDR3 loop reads CASSTGLAGASTDTQYF. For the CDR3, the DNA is TGTGCCAGCAGCACTGGACTAGCGGGGGCCAGCACAGATACGCAGTATTTT.

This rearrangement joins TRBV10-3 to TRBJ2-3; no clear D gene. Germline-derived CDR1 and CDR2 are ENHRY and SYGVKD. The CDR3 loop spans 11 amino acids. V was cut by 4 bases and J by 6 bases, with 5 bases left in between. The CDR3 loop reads CAISVGDTQYF. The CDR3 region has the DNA TGTGCCATCAGTGTCGGGGATACGCAGTATTTT.

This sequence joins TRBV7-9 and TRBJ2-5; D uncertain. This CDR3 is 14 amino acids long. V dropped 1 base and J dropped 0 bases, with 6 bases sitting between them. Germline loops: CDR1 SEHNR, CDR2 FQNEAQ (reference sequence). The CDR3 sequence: CASSLEQYQETQYF. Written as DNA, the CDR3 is TGTGCCAGCAGCTTAGAGCAGTACCAAGAGACCCAGTACTTC.

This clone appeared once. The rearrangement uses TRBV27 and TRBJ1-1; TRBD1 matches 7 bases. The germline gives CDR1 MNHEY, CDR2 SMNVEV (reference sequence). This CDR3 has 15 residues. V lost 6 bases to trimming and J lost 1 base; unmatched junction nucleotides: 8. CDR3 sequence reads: CASSDKGQTNTEAFF. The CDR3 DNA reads TGTGCCAGCAGCGATAAGGGACAGACGAACACTGAAGCTTTCTTT.

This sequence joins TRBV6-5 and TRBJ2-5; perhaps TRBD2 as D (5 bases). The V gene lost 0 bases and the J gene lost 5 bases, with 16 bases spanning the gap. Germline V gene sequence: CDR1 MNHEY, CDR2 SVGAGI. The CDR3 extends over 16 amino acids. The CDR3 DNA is TGTGCCAGCAGTTACTCACCCGACACAAGCGGCGAGACCCAGTACTTC. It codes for CASSYSPDTSGETQYF.

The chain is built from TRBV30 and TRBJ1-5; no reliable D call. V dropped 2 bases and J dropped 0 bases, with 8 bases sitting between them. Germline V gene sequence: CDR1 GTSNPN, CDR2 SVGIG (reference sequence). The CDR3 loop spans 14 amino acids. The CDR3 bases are TGTGCCTGGAGTCTGGGCCTTAGCAATCAGCCCCAGCATTTT. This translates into CAWSLGLSNQPQHF.

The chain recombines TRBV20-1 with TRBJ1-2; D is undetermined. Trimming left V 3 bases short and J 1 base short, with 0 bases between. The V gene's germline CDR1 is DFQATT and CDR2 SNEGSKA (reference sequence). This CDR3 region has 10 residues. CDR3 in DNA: TGCAGTGCTAGTAACTATGGCTACACCTTC. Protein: CSASNYGYTF.

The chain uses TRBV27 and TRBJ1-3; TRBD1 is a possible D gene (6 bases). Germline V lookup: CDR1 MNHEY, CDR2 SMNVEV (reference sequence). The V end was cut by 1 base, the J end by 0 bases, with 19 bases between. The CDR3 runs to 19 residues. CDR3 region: CASSLWVLGQTFSGNTIYF. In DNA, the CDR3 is TGTGCCAGCAGTTTATGGGTACTAGGACAGACATTCTCTGGAAACACCATATATTTT.